A selection of T cell receptor beta chains follows, all from one sample in a study of blood T cells in healthy people across ages. TCRdb reprocessed the 5' RACE reads with MiXCR, giving one entry per CDR3 protein. The table includes about 1.7 million distinct CDR3 sequences, roughly 28% detected once. Sequenced: blood. The receptors come from a woman between 25 and 40 years old in good health. The CDR3 runs from the conserved cysteine through the conserved F or W. Fields, in order: CDR3 protein, CDR3 DNA, J gene, D gene, V gene, clone size. A D gene is named only where the DNA matches it firmly. Where a row states a size, it is once, few, many or the class of an expanded clone; other rows omit it.

cdr3_aa: CASSPSGGALYEQYF
cdr3_nt: TGTGCCAGCAGCCCCTCGGGGGGGGCCCTCTACGAGCAGTACTTC
j_call: TRBJ2-7
d_call: TRBD2
v_call: TRBV7-6
clone_size: many

cdr3_aa: CASSPQGISSYTF
cdr3_nt: TGTGCCAGCAGCCCCCAAGGTATCAGCAGCTACACCTTC
j_call: TRBJ1-2
d_call: NA
v_call: TRBV14
clone_size: NA

cdr3_aa: CASSLRAKRYEQYF
cdr3_nt: TGTGCCAGCAGCTTAAGGGCCAAACGCTACGAGCAGTACTTC
j_call: TRBJ2-7
d_call: NA
v_call: TRBV7-2
clone_size: once

cdr3_aa: CASSLSPRTSGRSGANVLTF
cdr3_nt: TGTGCCAGCAGCTTATCCCCCCGGACTAGCGGGAGGTCTGGGGCCAACGTCCTGACTTTC
j_call: TRBJ2-6
d_call: TRBD2
v_call: TRBV7-9
clone_size: many

cdr3_aa: CSAIGLAGGPENTGELFF
cdr3_nt: TGCAGTGCTATAGGACTAGCGGGAGGGCCGGAGAACACCGGGGAGCTGTTTTTT
j_call: TRBJ2-2
d_call: TRBD2
v_call: TRBV20-1
clone_size: NA

cdr3_aa: CASSFRGTENGYTF
cdr3_nt: TGTGCCAGCAGTTTCCGCGGGACGGAGAATGGCTACACCTTC
j_call: TRBJ1-2
d_call: NA
v_call: TRBV6-5
clone_size: NA

cdr3_aa: CASSGGTGGNVEQFF
cdr3_nt: TGCGCCAGCAGCGGGGGGACAGGGGGGAACGTTGAGCAGTTCTTC
j_call: TRBJ2-1
d_call: TRBD1
v_call: TRBV5-1
clone_size: NA

cdr3_aa: CASSQGLEWGNEQFF
cdr3_nt: TGTGCCAGCAGCCAAGGGTTGGAGTGGGGGAATGAGCAGTTCTTC
j_call: TRBJ2-1
d_call: NA
v_call: TRBV7-3
clone_size: NA

cdr3_aa: CAGSIRDGGYEQYF
cdr3_nt: TGTGCCGGTAGTATCCGGGACGGGGGGTACGAGCAGTACTTC
j_call: TRBJ2-7
d_call: TRBD2
v_call: TRBV19
clone_size: few

cdr3_aa: CASSMGGADPSYEQYF
cdr3_nt: TGTGCCAGCAGCATGGGGGGAGCGGACCCCTCCTACGAGCAGTACTTC
j_call: TRBJ2-7
d_call: NA
v_call: TRBV25-1
clone_size: NA

cdr3_aa: CASSEGRRYNQPQHF
cdr3_nt: TGTGCCAGCAGTGAAGGCAGGCGATACAATCAGCCCCAGCATTTT
j_call: TRBJ1-5
d_call: NA
v_call: TRBV6-1
clone_size: NA

cdr3_aa: CATSRDPGGYTGELFF
cdr3_nt: TGTGCCACCAGCAGAGACCCGGGGGGGTACACCGGGGAGCTGTTTTTT
j_call: TRBJ2-2
d_call: TRBD2
v_call: TRBV15
clone_size: NA

cdr3_aa: CSARTIGQGSSGTNVLTF
cdr3_nt: TGCAGTGCTAGGACCATTGGACAGGGATCTTCTGGGACCAACGTTCTGACTTTC
j_call: TRBJ2-6
d_call: TRBD1
v_call: TRBV20-1
clone_size: once

cdr3_aa: CASSQAGDTQYF
cdr3_nt: TGTGCCAGCAGCCAAGCAGGGGATACGCAGTATTTT
j_call: TRBJ2-3
d_call: NA
v_call: TRBV4-1
clone_size: many

cdr3_aa: CASSSPRDRDADTQYF
cdr3_nt: TGTGCCAGCAGCTCTCCTAGGGACAGGGACGCAGATACGCAGTATTTT
j_call: TRBJ2-3
d_call: TRBD1
v_call: TRBV11-2
clone_size: NA

cdr3_aa: CASSPPGRTSGGLYNEQFF
cdr3_nt: TGTGCCAGCTCACCACCGGGTCGGACTAGCGGGGGCCTATACAATGAGCAGTTCTTC
j_call: TRBJ2-1
d_call: TRBD2
v_call: TRBV18
clone_size: many

cdr3_aa: CASIQGDSNQPQHF
cdr3_nt: TGTGCCAGCATACAGGGAGATAGCAATCAGCCCCAGCATTTT
j_call: TRBJ1-5
d_call: NA
v_call: TRBV27
clone_size: NA

cdr3_aa: CASSLLLGQGGGYTF
cdr3_nt: TGTGCCAGCAGCTTGTTGTTGGGCCAGGGTGGCGGCTACACCTTC
j_call: TRBJ1-2
d_call: NA
v_call: TRBV11-2
clone_size: NA

cdr3_aa: CASSFGLGEAVDTQYF
cdr3_nt: TGTGCCAGCAGCTTCGGACTCGGCGAGGCGGTGGATACGCAGTATTTT
j_call: TRBJ2-3
d_call: NA
v_call: TRBV7-2
clone_size: NA

cdr3_aa: CASNGQTNTGELFF
cdr3_nt: TGTGCCAGCAACGGACAGACCAACACCGGGGAGCTGTTTTTT
j_call: TRBJ2-2
d_call: NA
v_call: TRBV11-2
clone_size: few

cdr3_aa: CASSPTAGKTEAFF
cdr3_nt: TGCGCCAGCAGCCCAACAGCGGGGAAGACTGAAGCTTTCTTT
j_call: TRBJ1-1
d_call: NA
v_call: TRBV5-1
clone_size: NA

cdr3_aa: CASSPSGRTYYEQYF
cdr3_nt: TGTGCCAGCAGCCCCTCGGGAAGGACCTACTACGAGCAGTACTTC
j_call: TRBJ2-7
d_call: NA
v_call: TRBV7-9
clone_size: few

cdr3_aa: CASSFGKSTDTQYF
cdr3_nt: TGTGCCAGCAGTTTCGGGAAAAGCACAGATACGCAGTATTTT
j_call: TRBJ2-3
d_call: NA
v_call: TRBV12-3/TRBV12-4
clone_size: NA

cdr3_aa: CASSPGIGSGSYNEQFF
cdr3_nt: TGTGCCAGCAGCCCAGGGATAGGGAGCGGGTCCTACAATGAGCAGTTCTTC
j_call: TRBJ2-1
d_call: NA
v_call: TRBV7-3
clone_size: NA

cdr3_aa: CASSLKRGGGTEAFF
cdr3_nt: TGTGCCAGCAGTTTAAAGCGAGGTGGGGGCACTGAAGCTTTCTTT
j_call: TRBJ1-1
d_call: NA
v_call: TRBV27
clone_size: NA

cdr3_aa: CSALEFYNQPQHF
cdr3_nt: TGCAGTGCCCTAGAGTTTTACAATCAGCCCCAGCATTTT
j_call: TRBJ1-5
d_call: NA
v_call: TRBV20-1
clone_size: NA

cdr3_aa: CASRDDRVETQYF
cdr3_nt: TGTGCCAGCAGAGATGACAGGGTAGAGACCCAGTACTTC
j_call: TRBJ2-5
d_call: TRBD1
v_call: TRBV28
clone_size: NA

cdr3_aa: CASSLGGGVKIGQFF
cdr3_nt: TGTGCCAGCAGTTTGGGCGGGGGGGTTAAGATAGGGCAGTTCTTC
j_call: TRBJ2-1
d_call: TRBD2
v_call: TRBV27
clone_size: NA

cdr3_aa: CASSRDREFNSPLHF
cdr3_nt: TGTGCCAGCAGCCGGGACAGGGAATTCAATTCACCCCTCCACTTT
j_call: TRBJ1-6
d_call: TRBD1
v_call: TRBV2
clone_size: few

cdr3_aa: CASSSRQGNYNEQYF
cdr3_nt: TGTGCCAGCAGCTCCCGACAGGGGAACTACAATGAGCAGTACTTC
j_call: TRBJ2-5
d_call: TRBD1
v_call: TRBV5-5
clone_size: once

cdr3_aa: CASSPGTSGDAYEQYF
cdr3_nt: TGTGCCAGCTCACCCGGGACTAGCGGGGATGCCTACGAGCAGTACTTC
j_call: TRBJ2-7
d_call: TRBD2
v_call: TRBV18
clone_size: NA

cdr3_aa: CASSDHPYNEQFF
cdr3_nt: TGTGCCAGTTCAGACCACCCGTACAATGAGCAGTTCTTC
j_call: TRBJ2-1
d_call: NA
v_call: TRBV5-5
clone_size: few

cdr3_aa: CASSEGEAYGYTF
cdr3_nt: TGTGCCAGCAGTGAGGGTGAGGCCTATGGCTACACCTTC
j_call: TRBJ1-2
d_call: NA
v_call: TRBV6-1
clone_size: NA

cdr3_aa: CAGSSPGRAYEQYF
cdr3_nt: TGTGCCGGCAGCTCCCCGGGACGGGCCTACGAGCAGTACTTC
j_call: TRBJ2-7
d_call: NA
v_call: TRBV7-2
clone_size: once

cdr3_aa: CASSLTRSGELFF
cdr3_nt: TGTGCCAGCAGCCTTACGCGGTCCGGGGAGCTGTTTTTT
j_call: TRBJ2-2
d_call: NA
v_call: TRBV7-6
clone_size: few

cdr3_aa: CSVEWTKEEQFF
cdr3_nt: TGCAGCGTTGAATGGACCAAGGAGGAGCAGTTCTTC
j_call: TRBJ2-1
d_call: NA
v_call: TRBV29-1
clone_size: NA

cdr3_aa: CASSPAGGETQFF
cdr3_nt: TGTGCCAGCAGTCCAGCGGGAGGAGAGACCCAGTTCTTC
j_call: TRBJ2-1
d_call: TRBD2
v_call: TRBV9
clone_size: once

cdr3_aa: CASSLEGGGGETQYF
cdr3_nt: TGTGCCAGCAGCTTAGAGGGAGGGGGAGGAGAGACCCAGTACTTC
j_call: TRBJ2-5
d_call: NA
v_call: TRBV7-2
clone_size: few

cdr3_aa: CSARAAGDHNEQFF
cdr3_nt: TGCAGTGCTAGGGCAGCGGGGGATCACAATGAGCAGTTCTTC
j_call: TRBJ2-1
d_call: TRBD2
v_call: TRBV20-1
clone_size: NA

cdr3_aa: CASRNYGGYTF
cdr3_nt: TGTGCCAGCAGAAATTATGGGGGCTACACCTTC
j_call: TRBJ1-2
d_call: NA
v_call: TRBV7-2
clone_size: NA

cdr3_aa: CASRGDRYSYEQYF
cdr3_nt: TGTGCCAGCAGGGGGGACCGATACTCCTACGAGCAGTACTTC
j_call: TRBJ2-7
d_call: NA
v_call: TRBV2
clone_size: NA

cdr3_aa: CSAPVGSVQETQYF
cdr3_nt: TGCAGTGCCCCGGTGGGCAGCGTCCAAGAGACCCAGTACTTC
j_call: TRBJ2-5
d_call: NA
v_call: TRBV20-1
clone_size: many